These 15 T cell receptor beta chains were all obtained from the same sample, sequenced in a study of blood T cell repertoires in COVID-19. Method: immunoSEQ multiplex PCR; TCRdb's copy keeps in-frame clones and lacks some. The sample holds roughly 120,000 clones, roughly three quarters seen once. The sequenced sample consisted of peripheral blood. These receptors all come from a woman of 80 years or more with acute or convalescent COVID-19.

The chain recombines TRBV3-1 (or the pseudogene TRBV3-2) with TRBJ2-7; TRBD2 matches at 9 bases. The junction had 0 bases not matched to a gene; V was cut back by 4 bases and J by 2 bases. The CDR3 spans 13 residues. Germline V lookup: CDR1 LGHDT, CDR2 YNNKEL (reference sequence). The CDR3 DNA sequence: TGTGCCAGCAGCCGGACTAGCGCCTACGAGCAGTACTTC. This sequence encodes CASSRTSAYEQYF.

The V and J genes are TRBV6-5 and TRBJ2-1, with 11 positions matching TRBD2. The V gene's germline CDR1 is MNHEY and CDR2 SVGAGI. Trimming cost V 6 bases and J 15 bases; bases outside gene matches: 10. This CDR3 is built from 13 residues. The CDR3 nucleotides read TGTGCCAGCAGAGATCAACTAGCGGGAGTTCTGTTCTTC. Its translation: CASRDQLAGVLFF.

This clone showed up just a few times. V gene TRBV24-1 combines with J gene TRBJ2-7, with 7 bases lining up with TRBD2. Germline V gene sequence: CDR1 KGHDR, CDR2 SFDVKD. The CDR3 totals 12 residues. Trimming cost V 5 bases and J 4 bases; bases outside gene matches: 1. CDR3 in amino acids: CATSASGYEQYF. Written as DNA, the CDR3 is TGTGCCACCAGTGCTAGCGGTTACGAGCAGTACTTC.

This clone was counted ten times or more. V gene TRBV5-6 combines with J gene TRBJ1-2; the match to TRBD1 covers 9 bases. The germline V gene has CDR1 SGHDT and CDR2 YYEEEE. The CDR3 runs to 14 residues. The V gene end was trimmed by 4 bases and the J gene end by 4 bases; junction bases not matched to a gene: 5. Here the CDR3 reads CASSTGQGSYGYTF. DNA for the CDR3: TGTGCCAGCAGCACGGGACAGGGATCCTATGGCTACACCTTC.

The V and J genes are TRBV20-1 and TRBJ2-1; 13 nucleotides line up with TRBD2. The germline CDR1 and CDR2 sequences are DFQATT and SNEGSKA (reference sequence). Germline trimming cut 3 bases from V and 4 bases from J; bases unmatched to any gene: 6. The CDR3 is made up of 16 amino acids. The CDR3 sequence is CSASTSGGAMYNEQFF. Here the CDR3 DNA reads TGCAGTGCTAGTACTAGCGGGGGGGCGATGTACAATGAGCAGTTCTTC.

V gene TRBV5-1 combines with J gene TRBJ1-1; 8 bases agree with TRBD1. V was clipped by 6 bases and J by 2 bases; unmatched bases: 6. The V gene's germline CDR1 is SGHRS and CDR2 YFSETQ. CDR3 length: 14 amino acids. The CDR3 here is CASTPGTGNTEAFF. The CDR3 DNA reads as TGCGCCAGCACCCCTGGGACAGGTAACACTGAAGCTTTCTTT.

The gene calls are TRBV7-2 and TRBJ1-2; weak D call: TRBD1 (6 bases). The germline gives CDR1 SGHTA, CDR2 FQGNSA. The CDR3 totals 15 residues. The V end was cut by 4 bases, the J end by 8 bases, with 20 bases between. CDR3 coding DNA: TGTGCCAGCAGCTACAGGACAGACCGGCCGGGGGGCTACACCTTC. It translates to CASSYRTDRPGGYTF.

The CDR3 protein is CASSSGFQPISSGNTIYF. The CDR3 DNA reads as TGTGCCAGCAGCTCAGGGTTCCAGCCTATCAGCTCTGGAAACACCATATATTTT. The J gene is TRBJ1-3, the V gene TRBV7-6; D possibly corresponds to TRBD1 (5 bases). Trimming stripped 4 bases from V and 0 bases from J, with 19 bases between. The germline gives CDR1 SGHVS, CDR2 FNYEAQ. The length of the CDR3 is 18 residues.

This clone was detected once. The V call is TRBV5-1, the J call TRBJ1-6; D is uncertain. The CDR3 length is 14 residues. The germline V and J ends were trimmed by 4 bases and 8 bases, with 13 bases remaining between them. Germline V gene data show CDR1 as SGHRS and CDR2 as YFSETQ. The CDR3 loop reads CASSISPGDSPLHF. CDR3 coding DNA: TGCGCCAGCAGCATCTCCCCCGGTGATTCACCCCTCCACTTT. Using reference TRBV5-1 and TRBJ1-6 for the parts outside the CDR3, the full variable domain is KAGVTQTPRYLIKTRGQQVTLSCSPISGHRSVSWYQQTPGQGLQFLFEYFSETQRNKGNFPGRFSGRQFSNSRSEMNVSTLELGDSALYLCASSISPGDSPLHFGNGTRLTVT.

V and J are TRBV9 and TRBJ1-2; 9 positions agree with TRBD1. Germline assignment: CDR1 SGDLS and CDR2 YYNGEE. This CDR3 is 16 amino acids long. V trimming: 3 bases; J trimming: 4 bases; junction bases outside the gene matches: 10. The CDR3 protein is CASSAKQGAPIYGYTF. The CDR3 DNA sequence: TGTGCCAGCAGCGCCAAACAGGGGGCACCGATCTATGGCTACACCTTC.

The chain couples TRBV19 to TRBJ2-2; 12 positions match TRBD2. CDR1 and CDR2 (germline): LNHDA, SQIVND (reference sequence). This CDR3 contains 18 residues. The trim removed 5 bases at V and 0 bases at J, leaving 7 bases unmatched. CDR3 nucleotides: TGTGCCAGTAGTGCCCGACTAGCGGGAGCCGCGAACACCGGGGAGCTGTTTTTT. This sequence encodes CASSARLAGAANTGELFF.

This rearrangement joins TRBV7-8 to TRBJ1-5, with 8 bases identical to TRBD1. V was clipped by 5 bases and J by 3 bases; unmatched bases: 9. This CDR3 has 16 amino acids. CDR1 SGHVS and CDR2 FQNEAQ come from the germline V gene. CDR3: CASSPEGTGSNQPQHF. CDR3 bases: TGTGCCAGCAGCCCCGAAGGGACAGGCTCCAATCAGCCCCAGCATTTT.

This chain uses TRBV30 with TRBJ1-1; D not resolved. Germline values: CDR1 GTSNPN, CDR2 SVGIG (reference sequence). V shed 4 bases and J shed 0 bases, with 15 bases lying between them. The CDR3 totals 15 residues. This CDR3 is CAWTLSGLMNTEAFF. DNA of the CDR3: TGTGCCTGGACCCTTTCAGGACTAATGAACACTGAAGCTTTCTTT.

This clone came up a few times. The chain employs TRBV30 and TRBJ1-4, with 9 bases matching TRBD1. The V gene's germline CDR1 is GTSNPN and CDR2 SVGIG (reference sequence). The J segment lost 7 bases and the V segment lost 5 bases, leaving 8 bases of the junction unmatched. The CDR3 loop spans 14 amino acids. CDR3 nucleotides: TGTGCCTGGCGTAAACAGGGGGCGAGTGAAAAACTGTTTTTT. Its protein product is CAWRKQGASEKLFF.

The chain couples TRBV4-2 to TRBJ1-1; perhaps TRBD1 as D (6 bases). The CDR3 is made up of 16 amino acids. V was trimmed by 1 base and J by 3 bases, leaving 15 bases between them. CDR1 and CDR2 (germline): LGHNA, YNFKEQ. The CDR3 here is CASSQVDSFYYTEAFF. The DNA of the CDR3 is TGTGCCAGCAGCCAAGTGGACAGCTTTTACTACACTGAAGCTTTCTTT.